A single sample gave rise to the 3 T cell receptor beta chains below, sequenced in a study of cytomegalovirus exposure and HLA in healthy donors. PCR involved 60 Vbeta and 13 Jbeta primers. Sequencing used immunoSEQ multiplex PCR; TCRdb keeps in-frame clones, though not all of them. The sample comprises 200,000 or so clones, roughly 84% of which are singletons, and approximately 0.26% rests with the top ten. Sequencing was carried out using PBMCs. These receptors all stem from a boy younger than 18 in good health and CMV-seronegative.

Here the CDR3 reads CASSDVSPYEQYF. CDR3 in DNA: TGTGCCAGCAGTGACGTCAGTCCCTACGAGCAGTACTTC. The J gene is TRBJ2-7, the V gene TRBV6-1; D remains unclear. This CDR3 is built from 13 residues. CDR1 MNHNS and CDR2 SASEGT come from the germline V gene. V lost 3 bases and J 2 bases, leaving 8 bases between the germline ends.

Written as DNA, the CDR3 is TGTGCCAGCAGCTTAGGGATGGGGGGTCCCTACGAGCAGTACTTC. Its protein product is CASSLGMGGPYEQYF. This sequence joins TRBV11-2 and TRBJ2-7, with D possibly matching TRBD2 (6 bases). The CDR3 spans 15 residues. From germline, CDR1 is SGHAT and CDR2 FQNNGV. V dropped 1 base and J dropped 2 bases, with 12 bases sitting between them. The entire variable domain, with the rest obtained from reference TRBV11-2 and TRBJ2-7, is as follows: EAGVAQSPRYKIIEKRQSVAFWCNPISGHATLYWYQQILGQGPKLLIQFQNNGVVDDSQLPKDRFSAERLKGVDSTLKIQPAKLEDSAVYLCASSLGMGGPYEQYFGPGTRLTVT.

The gene calls are TRBV13 and TRBJ2-7; maybe TRBD2 (5 bases). CDR1 is PRHDT and CDR2 is FYEKMQ in the germline V gene (reference sequence). With 2 bases removed from V and 6 bases from J, the gap between germline ends came to 14 bases. This CDR3 comprises 14 residues. In DNA form, the CDR3 reads TGTGCCAGCAGCTTATTTGGACTCTCAGTCGAGCAGTACTTC. It is translated as CASSLFGLSVEQYF.